These 20 T cell receptor beta chains were all obtained from the same sample, sequenced in a study of blood T cells in healthy people across ages. Sample-barcoded 5' priming and a J-beta primer mix drove a second PCR of 7 to 11 cycles. TCRdb reprocessed the 5' RACE reads via MiXCR and lists one record per CDR3 protein. This table has about 1.4 million distinct CDR3 sequences, around 59% appearing once. Specimen: blood. These receptor sequences come from a man younger than 35 in good health.

This clonotype was found a few times. The CDR3 DNA sequence: TGTGCCAGCAGCCAGGACGGGGGGTTCTATGAGCAGTTCTTC. Its translation is CASSQDGGFYEQFF. The chain recombines TRBV4-2 with TRBJ2-1; 7 nucleotides line up with TRBD2. The length of the CDR3 is 14 residues. Trimming cost V 3 bases and J 8 bases; bases outside gene matches: 7. In germline, CDR1 is LGHNA, CDR2 YNFKEQ.

J is TRBJ2-1 and V is TRBV15; 11 nucleotides agree with TRBD2. In germline, CDR1 is LNHNV, CDR2 YYDKDF (reference sequence). The CDR3 consists of 14 residues. V dropped 4 bases and J dropped 7; count of bases not matched to a gene: 3. DNA for the CDR3: TGTGCCACCAGCAAGGGACTAGCGGTGAATGAGCAGTTCTTC. The encoded protein is CATSKGLAVNEQFF.

This chain uses TRBV12-3 or TRBV12-4 with TRBJ2-5, with D possibly being TRBD1 (6 bases). The CDR3 loop spans 12 amino acids. Trimming left V 3 bases short and J 7 bases short, with 9 bases between. CDR3 loop: CASSLRGWTQYF. The CDR3 nucleotides are TGTGCCAGCAGTTTGAGGGGGTGGACCCAGTACTTC.

The gene calls are TRBV25-1 and TRBJ1-2, with D perhaps TRBD1 (5 bases). Germline-derived CDR1 and CDR2 are MGHDK and SYGVNS. The germline V and J ends were trimmed by 4 bases and 2 bases, with 11 bases remaining between them. This CDR3 region has 14 residues. The CDR3 here is CASSAPGLNYGYTF. As DNA, the CDR3 is TGTGCCAGCAGTGCCCCAGGGCTAAACTATGGCTACACCTTC.

This clonotype has a handful of counts. The rearrangement uses TRBV10-1 and TRBJ2-5, with D possibly being TRBD2 (6 bases). The DNA matches TRBJ2-7 better at its end, which makes the J call doubtful. In germline, CDR1 is WNHNN, CDR2 SYGVQD (reference sequence). The CDR3 covers 13 residues. The CDR3 loop is CASSPGTAREQYF. Written as DNA, the CDR3 is TGCGCCAGCAGCCCTGGGACTGCCCGCGAGCAGTACTTC.

This clonotype was counted a few times. V is TRBV29-1 and J is TRBJ1-1, with D possibly matching TRBD1 (5 bases). The CDR3 spans 14 residues. Trimming took 4 bases from V and 0 from J, leaving 12 bases between them. Germline V CDR1 and CDR2: SQVTM, ANQGSEA. DNA for the CDR3: TGCAGCGTTGGGGGGTTGAGGGTGAACACTGAAGCTTTCTTT. This translates into CSVGGLRVNTEAFF.

The chain has TRBV7-9 and TRBJ2-3; D uncertain. The CDR3 has 16 amino acids. The V end was cut by 5 bases, the J end by 4 bases, with 19 bases between. CDR1 SEHNR and CDR2 FQNEAQ come from the germline V gene (reference sequence). CDR3 in amino acids: CASSPTWAGLADTQYF. The CDR3 nucleotides are TGTGCCAGCAGCCCGACCTGGGCAGGTTTGGCAGATACGCAGTATTTT.

The rearrangement uses TRBV28 and TRBJ2-1; D tentatively reads TRBD1 or TRBD2 (8 bases each). The ends were cut back, 7 bases at V and 10 bases at J, with 23 bases in the middle. Per germline, CDR1 MDHEN and CDR2 SYDVKM. This CDR3 is built from 15 residues. CDR3 loop: CASNTGGTGPYEQFF. For the CDR3, the DNA is TGTGCCAGCAATACGGGGGGGACAGGTCCCTACGAGCAGTTCTTC. Based on the CDR3 plus reference TRBV28 and TRBJ2-1, the full variable domain is DVKVTQSSRYLVKRTGEKVFLECVQDMDHENMFWYRQDPGLGLRLIYFSYDVKMKEKGDIPEGYSVSREKKERFSLILESASTNQTSMYLCASNTGGTGPYEQFFGPGTRLTVL.

In DNA, the CDR3 is TGTGCTAGTGGTTCGGACGGACAGGGGGCTGTTGAGACCCAGTACTTC. Residues: CASGSDGQGAVETQYF. V usage is TRBV12-5 and J usage is TRBJ2-7; 11 bases match TRBD1. The J call is in doubt because the DNA end fits TRBJ2-5 better. The CDR3 contains 16 residues. Germline CDR1 reads LGHNT; CDR2 reads FRNRAP.

The V and J genes are TRBV2 and TRBJ1-6; possible D gene TRBD1, 6 bases. The CDR3 sequence is 14 residues long. CDR1 is SNHLY and CDR2 is FYNNEI in the germline V gene. The V and J ends lost 6 bases and 6 bases respectively, with 12 bases between them. The CDR3 region is CASRQGLSNSPLHF. The CDR3 nucleotides read TGTGCCAGCAGACAGGGTTTAAGTAATTCACCCCTCCACTTT. The whole variable domain, remainder taken from reference TRBV2 and TRBJ1-6, is EPEVTQTPSHQVTQMGQEVILRCVPISNHLYFYWYRQILGQKVEFLVSFYNNEISEKSEIFDDQFSVERPDGSNFTLKIRSTKLEDSAMYFCASRQGLSNSPLHFGNGTRLTVT.

This clonotype was recorded a few times. The chain employs TRBV12-3 or TRBV12-4 and TRBJ2-7; D may correspond to TRBD1 or TRBD2 (5 bases each). Trimming took off 2 bases at V and 0 bases at J, with 11 bases between the two ends. The CDR3 sequence is 15 residues long. The CDR3: CASSLSWGSSYEQYF. The CDR3 coding sequence is TGTGCCAGCAGTTTATCTTGGGGGAGCTCCTACGAGCAGTACTTC.

This rearrangement joins TRBV6-6 to TRBJ2-6; tentative D call: TRBD1 (6 bases). V was pared by 5 bases and J by 4 bases, with 15 bases between. The CDR3 totals 16 residues. Germline V gene lookup returns CDR1 MNHNY and CDR2 SVGAGI (reference sequence). The CDR3 loop reads CASSDQTGYGANVLTF. In DNA, the CDR3 is TGTGCCAGCAGTGACCAGACAGGCTACGGGGCCAACGTCCTGACTTTC.

Only a few counts were recorded for this clonotype. This sequence joins TRBV27 and TRBJ2-5; TRBD1 or TRBD2 may be the D gene (6 bases each). This CDR3 has 15 residues. The ends were cut back, 3 bases at V and 5 bases at J, with 16 bases in the middle. Germline V gene data show CDR1 as MNHEY and CDR2 as SMNVEV (reference sequence). The CDR3 bases are TGTGCCAGCAGTTTTGGGGGGCCGGCCGATGAGACCCAGTACTTC. Its translation: CASSFGGPADETQYF.

The rearrangement joins TRBV10-3 to TRBJ2-3; D remains unclear. V lost 11 bases and J 4 bases, leaving 10 bases between the germline ends. Germline CDR1 and CDR2: ENHRY and SYGVKD. CDR3 length equals 11 residues. CDR3 nucleotide sequence: TGTGCCGCAGGACCGGCAGATACGCAGTATTTT. It translates to CAAGPADTQYF.

This clonotype was counted a few times. The chain uses TRBV6-1 and TRBJ2-6; no reliable D call. The CDR3 length is 18 residues. CDR1 and CDR2 (germline): MNHNS, SASEGT. The V end was cut by 2 bases, the J end by 2 bases, with 16 bases between. CDR3 in amino acids: CASSEHTPLAPGANVLTF. CDR3 DNA: TGTGCCAGCAGTGAACATACGCCTCTGGCCCCTGGGGCCAACGTCCTGACTTTC.

J is TRBJ2-7 and V is TRBV7-2; D is possibly TRBD2 (7 bases). Per germline, CDR1 SGHTA and CDR2 FQGNSA. The CDR3 loop spans 15 amino acids. The V end lost 1 base, the J end lost 7 bases, and 17 bases lay between the germline ends. The CDR3 DNA reads as TGTGCCAGCAGCTTAGTCTTGGGGGGGCCCATGGAGCAGTACTTC. This sequence encodes CASSLVLGGPMEQYF.

As DNA, the CDR3 is TGTGCCAGCAGCTTAGGTAGTCAGGGGAAAGAGCAGTACTTC. Protein: CASSLGSQGKEQYF. This rearrangement joins TRBV7-6 to TRBJ2-7, with TRBD1 as a possible D gene (6 bases). V lost 1 base and J lost 7, with 14 bases in between. This CDR3 has 14 residues. Germline V CDR1 and CDR2: SGHVS, FNYEAQ.

The rearrangement uses TRBV4-2 and TRBJ2-3; D gene ambiguous. This CDR3 is built from 18 residues. Germline assignment: CDR1 LGHNA and CDR2 YNFKEQ. The V gene lost 0 bases and the J gene lost 2 bases, with 18 bases spanning the gap. The CDR3: CASSQDPPGMRNTDTQYF. CDR3 nucleotide sequence: TGTGCCAGCAGCCAAGATCCCCCGGGCATGAGAAACACAGATACGCAGTATTTT.

The rearrangement joins TRBV10-3 to TRBJ2-3; 7 bases line up with TRBD1. Germline V gene data show CDR1 as ENHRY and CDR2 as SYGVKD. The CDR3 totals 15 residues. J lost 0 bases, V lost 8 bases, and 8 bases had no gene match. In DNA, the CDR3 is TGTGCCATCGCGCCGACAGGGCTCAGCACAGATACGCAGTATTTT. Protein product: CAIAPTGLSTDTQYF.

The chain links TRBV4-1 to TRBJ1-2; 9 bases agree with TRBD1. The CDR3 runs 18 residues. The trim removed 3 bases at V and 1 base at J, leaving 12 bases unmatched. Germline-derived CDR1 and CDR2 are MGHRA and YSYEKL. In nucleotides, the CDR3 is TGCGCCAGCAGCCACGCCACCGGGACAGGGCATGTTAACTATGGCTACACCTTC. Residues: CASSHATGTGHVNYGYTF.